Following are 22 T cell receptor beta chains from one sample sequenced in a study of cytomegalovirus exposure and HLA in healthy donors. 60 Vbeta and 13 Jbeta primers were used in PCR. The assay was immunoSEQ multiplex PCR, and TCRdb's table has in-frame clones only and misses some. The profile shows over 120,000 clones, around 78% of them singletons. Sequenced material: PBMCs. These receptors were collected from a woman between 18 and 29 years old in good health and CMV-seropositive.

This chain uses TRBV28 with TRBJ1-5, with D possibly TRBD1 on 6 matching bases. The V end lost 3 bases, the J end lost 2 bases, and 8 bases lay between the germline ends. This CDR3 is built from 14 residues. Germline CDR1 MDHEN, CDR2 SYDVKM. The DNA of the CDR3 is TGTGCCAGCAGTTTGACAGGCCGCAATCAGCCCCAGCATTTT. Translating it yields CASSLTGRNQPQHF.

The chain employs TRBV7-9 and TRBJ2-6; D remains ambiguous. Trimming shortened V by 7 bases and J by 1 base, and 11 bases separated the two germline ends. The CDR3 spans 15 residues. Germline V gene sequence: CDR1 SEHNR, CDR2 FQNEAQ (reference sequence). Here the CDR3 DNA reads TGTGCCAGCACCGTTAAGGAGTCTGGGGCCAACGTCCTGACTTTC. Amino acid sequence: CASTVKESGANVLTF.

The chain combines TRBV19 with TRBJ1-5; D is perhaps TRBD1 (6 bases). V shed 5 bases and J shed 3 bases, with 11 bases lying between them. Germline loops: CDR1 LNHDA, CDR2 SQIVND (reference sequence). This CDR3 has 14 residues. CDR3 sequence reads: CASSRGQYNQPQHF. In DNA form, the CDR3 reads TGTGCCAGTAGTCGAGGACAGTACAATCAGCCCCAGCATTTT.

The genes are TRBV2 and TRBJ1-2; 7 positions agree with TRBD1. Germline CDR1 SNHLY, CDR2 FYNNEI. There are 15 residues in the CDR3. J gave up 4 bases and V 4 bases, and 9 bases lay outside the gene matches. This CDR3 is CASSATRDSSYGYTF. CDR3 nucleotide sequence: TGTGCCAGCAGTGCAACACGGGACAGCTCCTATGGCTACACCTTC.

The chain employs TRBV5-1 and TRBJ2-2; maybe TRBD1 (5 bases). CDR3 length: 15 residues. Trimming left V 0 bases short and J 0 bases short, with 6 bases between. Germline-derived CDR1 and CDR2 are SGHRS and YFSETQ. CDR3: CASSLAGSNTGELFF. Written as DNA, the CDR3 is TGCGCCAGCAGCTTGGCAGGGTCGAACACCGGGGAGCTGTTTTTT.

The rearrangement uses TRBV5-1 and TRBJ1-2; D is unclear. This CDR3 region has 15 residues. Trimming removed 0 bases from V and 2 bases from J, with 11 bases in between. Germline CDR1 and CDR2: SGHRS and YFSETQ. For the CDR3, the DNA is TGCGCCAGCAGCTTGGGTGGAGCCCCCAACTATGGCTACACCTTC. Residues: CASSLGGAPNYGYTF. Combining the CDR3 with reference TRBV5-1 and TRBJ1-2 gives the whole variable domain KAGVTQTPRYLIKTRGQQVTLSCSPISGHRSVSWYQQTPGQGLQFLFEYFSETQRNKGNFPGRFSGRQFSNSRSEMNVSTLELGDSALYLCASSLGGAPNYGYTFGSGTRLTVV.

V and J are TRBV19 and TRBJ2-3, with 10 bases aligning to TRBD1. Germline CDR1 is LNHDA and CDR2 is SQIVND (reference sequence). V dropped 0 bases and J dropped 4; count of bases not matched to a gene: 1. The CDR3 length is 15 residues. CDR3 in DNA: TGTGCCAGTAGTATAGAGACAGGGGGCCCAGATACGCAGTATTTT. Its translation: CASSIETGGPDTQYF.

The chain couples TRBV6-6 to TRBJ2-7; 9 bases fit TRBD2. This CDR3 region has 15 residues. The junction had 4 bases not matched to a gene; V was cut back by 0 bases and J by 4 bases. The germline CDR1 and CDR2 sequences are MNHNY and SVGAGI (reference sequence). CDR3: CASSYSTSGGYEQYF. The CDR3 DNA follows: TGTGCCAGCAGTTACTCGACTAGCGGAGGATACGAGCAGTACTTC.

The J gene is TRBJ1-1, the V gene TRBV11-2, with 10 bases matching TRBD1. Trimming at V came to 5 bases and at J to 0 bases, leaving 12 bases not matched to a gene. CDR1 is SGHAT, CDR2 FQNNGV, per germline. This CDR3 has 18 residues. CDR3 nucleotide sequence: TGTGCCAGCAGCCTGGGGGGACAGGGGTCTCCCATGAACACTGAAGCTTTCTTT. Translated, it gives CASSLGGQGSPMNTEAFF.

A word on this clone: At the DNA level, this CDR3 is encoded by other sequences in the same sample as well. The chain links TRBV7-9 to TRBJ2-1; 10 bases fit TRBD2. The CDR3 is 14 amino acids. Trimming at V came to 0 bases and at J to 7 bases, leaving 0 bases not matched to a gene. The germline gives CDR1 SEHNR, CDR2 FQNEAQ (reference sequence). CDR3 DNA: TGTGCCAGCAGCTTAGCTAGCGGGGGGAATGAGCAGTTCTTC. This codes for CASSLASGGNEQFF.

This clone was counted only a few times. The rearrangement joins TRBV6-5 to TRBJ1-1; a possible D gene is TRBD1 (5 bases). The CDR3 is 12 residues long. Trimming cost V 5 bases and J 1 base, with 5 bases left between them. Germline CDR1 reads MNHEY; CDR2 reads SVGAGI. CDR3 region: CASSTGNTEAFF. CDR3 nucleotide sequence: TGTGCCAGCAGTACAGGGAACACTGAAGCTTTCTTT.

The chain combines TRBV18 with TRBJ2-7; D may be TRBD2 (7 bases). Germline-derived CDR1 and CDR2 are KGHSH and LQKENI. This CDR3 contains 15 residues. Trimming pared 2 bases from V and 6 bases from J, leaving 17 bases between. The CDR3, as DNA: TGTGCCAGCTCACCAGGGGATCGGGGAGGGGGCGAGCAGTACTTC. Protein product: CASSPGDRGGGEQYF.

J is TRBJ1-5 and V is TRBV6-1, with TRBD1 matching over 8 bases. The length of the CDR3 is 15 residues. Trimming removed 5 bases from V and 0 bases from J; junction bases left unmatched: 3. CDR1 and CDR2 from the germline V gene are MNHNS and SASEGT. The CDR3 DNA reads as TGTGCCAGCAGTCCACAGGGGGTTAGCAATCAGCCCCAGCATTTT. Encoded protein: CASSPQGVSNQPQHF.

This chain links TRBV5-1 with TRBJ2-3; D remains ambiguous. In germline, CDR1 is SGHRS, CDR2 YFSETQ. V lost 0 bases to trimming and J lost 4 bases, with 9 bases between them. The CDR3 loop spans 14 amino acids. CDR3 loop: CASSLEVAPDTQYF. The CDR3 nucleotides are TGCGCCAGCAGCTTGGAGGTAGCCCCAGATACGCAGTATTTT.

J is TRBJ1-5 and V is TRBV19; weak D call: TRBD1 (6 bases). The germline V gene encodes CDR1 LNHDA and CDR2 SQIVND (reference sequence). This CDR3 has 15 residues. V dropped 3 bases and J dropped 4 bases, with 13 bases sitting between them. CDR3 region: CASSIAGALNQPQHF. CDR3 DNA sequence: TGTGCCAGTAGTATCGCGGGGGCCTTAAATCAGCCCCAGCATTTT.

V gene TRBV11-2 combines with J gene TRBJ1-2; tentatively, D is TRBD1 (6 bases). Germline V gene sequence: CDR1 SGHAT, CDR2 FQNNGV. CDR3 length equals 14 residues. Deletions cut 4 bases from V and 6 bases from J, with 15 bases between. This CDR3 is CASSSDRTAHGYTF. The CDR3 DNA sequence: TGTGCCAGCAGCTCGGACCGGACAGCCCATGGCTACACCTTC.

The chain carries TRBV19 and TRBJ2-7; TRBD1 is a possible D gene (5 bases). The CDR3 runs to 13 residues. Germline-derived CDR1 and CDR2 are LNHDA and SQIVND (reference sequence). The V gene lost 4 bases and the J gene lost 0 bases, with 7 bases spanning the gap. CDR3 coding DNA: TGTGCCAGTAGTACCGACAGCTCCTACGAGCAGTACTTC. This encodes CASSTDSSYEQYF.

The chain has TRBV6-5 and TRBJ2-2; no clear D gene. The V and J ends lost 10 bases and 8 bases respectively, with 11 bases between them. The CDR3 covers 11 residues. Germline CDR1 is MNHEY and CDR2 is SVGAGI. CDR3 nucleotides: TGTGCCACCGTTGCAGTGGGGGAGCTGTTTTTT. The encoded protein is CATVAVGELFF.

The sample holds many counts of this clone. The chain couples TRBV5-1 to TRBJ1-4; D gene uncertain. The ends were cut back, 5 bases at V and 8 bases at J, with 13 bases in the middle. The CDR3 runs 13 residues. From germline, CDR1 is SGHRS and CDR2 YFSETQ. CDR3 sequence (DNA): TGCGCCAGCAGACATGACTCGGGGGAAAAACTGTTTTTT. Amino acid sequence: CASRHDSGEKLFF.

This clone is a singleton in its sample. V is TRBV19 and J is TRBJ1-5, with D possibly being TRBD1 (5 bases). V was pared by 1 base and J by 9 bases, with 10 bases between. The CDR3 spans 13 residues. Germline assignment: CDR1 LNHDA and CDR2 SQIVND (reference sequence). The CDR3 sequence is CASSIGGGSPQHF. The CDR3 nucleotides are TGTGCCAGTAGTATAGGGGGGGGATCGCCCCAGCATTTT. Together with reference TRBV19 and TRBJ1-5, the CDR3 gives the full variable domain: DGGITQSPKYLFRKEGQNVTLSCEQNLNHDAMYWYRQDPGQGLRLIYYSQIVNDFQKGDIAEGYSVSREKKESFPLTVTSAQKNPTAFYLCASSIGGGSPQHFGDGTRLSIL.

The CDR3, as DNA: TGCGCCAGCAGCCTCGGACTAGCGGGGCCCAATGGAGAGCAGTTCTTC. Translation: CASSLGLAGPNGEQFF. The genes are TRBV10-1 and TRBJ2-1; 12 bases agree with TRBD2. The CDR3 is 16 residues long. Germline CDR1 and CDR2: WNHNN and SYGVQD (reference sequence). With 6 bases clipped from V and 10 bases from J, the junction kept 13 bases outside the gene matches.

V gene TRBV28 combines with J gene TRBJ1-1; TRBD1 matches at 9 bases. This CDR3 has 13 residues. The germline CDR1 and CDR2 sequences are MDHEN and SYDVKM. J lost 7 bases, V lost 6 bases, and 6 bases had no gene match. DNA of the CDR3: TGTGCCAGCAGCCCGGGACAGGGTTTTGAAGCTTTCTTT. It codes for CASSPGQGFEAFF.